A selection of T cell receptor beta chains follows, all from one sample in a study of cytomegalovirus exposure and HLA in healthy donors. Sequenced by immunoSEQ multiplex PCR; TCRdb stores in-frame clones only, minus some. This sample has roughly 120,000 clones, with about 70% found just once. Sequenced input: PBMCs. These receptors all stem from a woman aged 25 to 39 in good health and CMV-seronegative. CDR3s include the opening cysteine and the closing phenylalanine or tryptophan. The D gene is left open where the match is weak. Not all rows give a size; the values are once, few, many and, for expanded clones, a class.

abundance,j_gene,d_gene,v_gene,CDR3nt,CDR3aa
NA,TRBJ1-1,TRBD1,TRBV19,TGTGCCAGTAGTATGACAGGGGGGACTGAAGCTTTCTTT,CASSMTGGTEAFF
NA,TRBJ1-2,TRBD1,TRBV6-5,TGTGCCAGCAGTTACTCAGGCCGGGACAGGGGCCGATACACCTTC,CASSYSGRDRGRYTF
NA,TRBJ1-1,NA,TRBV29-1,TGCAGCGTTGTGGAAATAGGGGCTGAAGCTTTCTTT,CSVVEIGAEAFF
NA,TRBJ2-2,TRBD2,TRBV28,TGTGCCAGCAGTATGCTTAGCGGGAGTGTCACCGGGGAGCTGTTTTTT,CASSMLSGSVTGELFF
NA,TRBJ2-5,NA,TRBV28,TGTGCCAGCAGTCCCCCCCGGGTTCATGGAGAGACCCAGTACTTC,CASSPPRVHGETQYF
NA,TRBJ1-1,NA,TRBV7-9,TGTGCCAGCAGCCCCCATAGCGAAGCTTTCTTT,CASSPHSEAFF
NA,TRBJ2-5,NA,TRBV7-9,TGTGCCAGCAGACGGGTCGGAACCGGAGAGACCCAGTACTTC,CASRRVGTGETQYF
NA,TRBJ1-1,TRBD1,TRBV9,TGTGCCAGCAGCCCGGGACAGGGGAGGACTGAAGCTTTCTTT,CASSPGQGRTEAFF
NA,TRBJ1-3,TRBD1,TRBV9,TGTGCCAGCAGCGCTCTGACAGGGCCTGGAAACACCATATATTTT,CASSALTGPGNTIYF
NA,TRBJ2-7,TRBD2,TRBV4-3,TGCGCCAGCAGCCTTCTAGCGGGGGCCTACGAGCAGTACTTC,CASSLLAGAYEQYF
NA,TRBJ1-1,TRBD1,TRBV5-1,TGCGCCAGCAGCCCCGGACAGGGGAACACTGAAGCTTTCTTT,CASSPGQGNTEAFF
NA,TRBJ2-7,NA,TRBV2,TGTGCCAGCCGCACCGGGACTGGGACCTACGAGCAGTACTTC,CASRTGTGTYEQYF
NA,TRBJ2-5,NA,TRBV5-1,TGCGCCAGCAGCCACGATTCCAGGGGCCAAGAGACCCAGTACTTC,CASSHDSRGQETQYF
NA,TRBJ1-1,NA,TRBV7-9,TGTGCCAGCAGCCTAACCCAGGGGCCGGGTGAAGCTTTCTTT,CASSLTQGPGEAFF
few,TRBJ2-3,TRBD2,TRBV6-4,TGTGCCAGCAGTATGAGCGGGGGGTCAGATACGCAGTATTTT,CASSMSGGSDTQYF
NA,TRBJ1-4,TRBD1,TRBV19,TGTGCCAGTAGTATGGGCCCCGGGGGACAGGCCGTTTTT,CASSMGPGGQAVF
NA,TRBJ2-7,NA,TRBV7-9,TGTGCCAGCAGCTTAGCGGCGGGACCAACCTACGAGCAGTACTTC,CASSLAAGPTYEQYF
NA,TRBJ1-1,NA,TRBV9,TGTGCCAGCAGCGGGCTTGGACAGAACACTGAAGCTTTCTTT,CASSGLGQNTEAFF
NA,TRBJ2-6,NA,TRBV30,TGTGCCTGGGACGGACGGGATCCTGGGGCCAACGTCCTGACTTTC,CAWDGRDPGANVLTF
NA,TRBJ1-1,TRBD1,TRBV7-6,TGTGCCAGCAGCCGCGGAGAGGGGGCGCAGGCTTTCTTT,CASSRGEGAQAFF
NA,TRBJ1-2,NA,TRBV6-5,TGTGCCAGCAGTTACTCGACAGACGTCTACGCGGCGGGCTACACCTTC,CASSYSTDVYAAGYTF
NA,TRBJ2-2,TRBD1,TRBV30,TGTGCCTACTGGGGACAGGGCCCCGGGGAGCTGTTTTTT,CAYWGQGPGELFF
NA,TRBJ2-7,TRBD2,TRBV2,TGTGCCAGCAGTCGACTAGCGGGAGAAGGAGGATTCGAGCAGTACTTC,CASSRLAGEGGFEQYF
NA,TRBJ1-2,TRBD1,TRBV27,TGTGCCAGCAGTTTATCTCCGACAGGGTGGGGCTACACCTTC,CASSLSPTGWGYTF
NA,TRBJ2-7,TRBD1,TRBV7-2,TGTGCCAGCAGCTTCGACAGGGGGAGGGACGAGCAGTACTTC,CASSFDRGRDEQYF